The rows below give T cell receptor beta chains drawn from one sample of a study of T cell responses to AZD1222 COVID-19 vaccine. Libraries were prepared by immunoSEQ multiplex PCR; TCRdb keeps only in-frame clonotypes and omits some of them. The repertoire holds 100,000 to 120,000 clones, with about 91% as singletons. This specimen consisted of peripheral blood, obtained 28 days after the second AZD1222 dose. Receptor source: an adult who received the AZD1222 COVID-19 vaccine. CDR3s include the opening cysteine and the closing phenylalanine or tryptophan. The D gene is left open where the match is weak. Not every row has a clone size; where given, it reads once, few, many or a size class.

TRBV5-1	TRBJ2-5	TRBD2	-	CASSLRDSRGEETQYF	TGCGCCAGCAGCCTTCGGGACTCCCGGGGGGAAGAGACCCAGTACTTC
TRBV18	TRBJ2-5	TRBD1	-	CASRKQGLREETQYF	TGTGCCAGTCGCAAACAGGGGCTCAGAGAAGAGACCCAGTACTTC
TRBV27	TRBJ1-6	-	-	CASRSDSSYNSPLHF	TGTGCCAGCAGGAGTGATAGCTCCTATAATTCACCCCTCCACTTT
TRBV11-2	TRBJ2-2	TRBD2	-	CASSRRTSGANTGELFF	TGTGCCAGCAGCCGAAGGACTAGCGGGGCTAACACCGGGGAGCTGTTTTTT
TRBV18	TRBJ1-1	-	-	CASSPFDRFMNTEAFF	TGTGCCAGCTCACCCTTCGACAGGTTCATGAACACTGAAGCTTTCTTT
TRBV7-9	TRBJ1-5	-	-	CASSRDGSYQPQHF	TGTGCCAGCAGCCGGGACGGTAGCTATCAGCCCCAGCATTTT
TRBV6-2/TRBV6-3	TRBJ1-2	-	-	CASSRGGYGYTF	TGTGCCAGCAGTCGAGGCGGCTATGGCTACACCTTC
TRBV13	TRBJ2-2	TRBD1	-	CASSGQGAGELFF	TGTGCCAGCAGCGGCCAGGGGGCCGGGGAGCTGTTTTTT
TRBV3-1/TRBV3-2	TRBJ2-6	-	-	CASSQDRTSGANVLTF	TGTGCCAGCAGCCAAGATAGGACGTCTGGGGCCAACGTCCTGACTTTC
TRBV7-9	TRBJ1-1	-	few	CASSGGRGNTEAFF	TGTGCCAGCAGCGGGGGCAGGGGGAACACTGAAGCTTTCTTT
TRBV19	TRBJ1-3	TRBD1	-	CASSAGTGFVSGNTIYF	TGTGCCAGTAGTGCCGGGACAGGGTTCGTCTCTGGAAACACCATATATTTT
TRBV18	TRBJ1-3	-	-	CASSPPGRHSGNTIYF	TGTGCCAGCTCACCTCCGGGGCGGCACTCTGGAAACACCATATATTTT
TRBV12-5	TRBJ2-3	-	-	CASGLWGQGTDTQYF	TGTGCTAGTGGTTTGTGGGGACAAGGCACAGATACGCAGTATTTT
TRBV18	TRBJ2-7	TRBD2	-	CASSSPFSGNPYEQYF	TGTGCCAGCTCATCACCGTTTAGCGGGAACCCCTACGAGCAGTACTTC
TRBV18	TRBJ1-1	-	-	CASSPTGDRGTEAFF	TGTGCCAGCTCACCTACGGGGGATAGAGGGACTGAAGCTTTCTTT
TRBV10-1	TRBJ2-1	TRBD1	-	CARDRGLYNEQFF	TGCGCCAGAGACAGGGGATTATACAATGAGCAGTTCTTC
TRBV3-1/TRBV3-2	TRBJ2-5	-	-	CASSQDGGSTMTQYF	TGTGCCAGCAGCCAAGACGGGGGTAGTACCATGACCCAGTACTTC
TRBV19	TRBJ1-1	-	-	CASSNRVDRRAEAFF	TGTGCCAGTAGTAACAGGGTCGATCGGCGCGCTGAAGCTTTCTTT
TRBV20-1	TRBJ1-5	TRBD1	-	CSAGVPGQYQPQHF	TGCAGTGCTGGTGTTCCGGGACAGTATCAGCCCCAGCATTTT
TRBV11-2	TRBJ1-5	-	-	CASSSGGQGNQPQHF	TGTGCCAGCAGCTCTGGGGGGCAGGGCAATCAGCCCCAGCATTTT
TRBV29-1	TRBJ1-2	-	-	CSVGDGEANYGYTF	TGCAGCGTTGGGGACGGTGAGGCAAACTATGGCTACACCTTC
TRBV18	TRBJ1-3	-	-	CASSPATGHSGNTIYF	TGTGCCAGCTCACCGGCCACAGGGCACTCTGGAAACACCATATATTTT
TRBV6-6	TRBJ1-6	TRBD1	-	CASSLDRDSSPLHF	TGTGCCAGCAGCCTTGACAGGGACTCTTCACCCCTCCACTTT
TRBV4-3	TRBJ1-2	TRBD1	-	CASSWDRAGDGYTF	TGCGCCAGCAGCTGGGACAGGGCGGGGGATGGCTACACCTTC
TRBV28	TRBJ1-1	-	once	CATPRNTEAFF	TGTGCAACCCCCCGGAACACTGAAGCTTTCTTT
TRBV28	TRBJ2-7	-	-	CASSYPPYEQYF	TGTGCCAGCAGTTACCCACCCTACGAGCAGTACTTC
TRBV10-3	TRBJ1-1	-	-	CAISRSENTEAFF	TGTGCCATCAGTAGGTCCGAGAACACTGAAGCTTTCTTT
TRBV2	TRBJ2-5	TRBD2	-	CASSQLAGVETQYF	TGTGCCAGCAGTCAGCTAGCGGGGGTGGAGACCCAGTACTTC
TRBV28	TRBJ1-2	-	-	CASSLLWSGNYGYTF	TGTGCCAGCAGTTTACTTTGGTCAGGGAACTATGGCTACACCTTC
TRBV18	TRBJ1-2	-	-	CASSPESSLAGYTF	TGTGCCAGCTCACCCGAATCAAGCCTTGCTGGCTACACCTTC
TRBV5-1	TRBJ2-5	TRBD2	-	CASSFLSGGAAETQYF	TGCGCCAGCAGCTTTTTAAGCGGGGGGGCTGCAGAGACCCAGTACTTC
TRBV4-2	TRBJ2-7	TRBD2	once	CASSQAAPAGGASYEQYF	TGTGCCAGCAGCCAAGCTGCCCCGGCGGGGGGGGCCTCCTACGAGCAGTACTTC
TRBV10-3	TRBJ2-1	-	-	CAISESAEIYNEQFF	TGTGCCATCAGTGAGTCGGCGGAAATTTACAATGAGCAGTTCTTC
TRBV27	TRBJ1-1	TRBD1	-	CASSLGQGNTEAFF	TGTGCCAGCAGTTTGGGACAGGGAAACACTGAAGCTTTCTTT
TRBV5-6	TRBJ2-4	TRBD1	-	CASSRDRIQNIQYF	TGTGCCAGCAGTCGGGACAGGATCCAAAACATTCAGTACTTC
TRBV15	TRBJ1-5	-	-	CATSRGGSNQPQHF	TGTGCCACCAGCAGGGGGGGGAGCAATCAGCCCCAGCATTTT
TRBV6-9	TRBJ1-1	-	-	CASSYGPGRTGVNTEAFF	TGTGCCAGCAGTTATGGGCCGGGACGGACCGGGGTGAACACTGAAGCTTTCTTT
TRBV11-2	TRBJ2-3	TRBD2	-	CASSLNSGGAGDTQYF	TGTGCCAGCAGCTTAAATAGCGGGGGGGCCGGAGATACGCAGTATTTT
TRBV18	TRBJ1-1	-	-	CASTGQTGGRRPEAFF	TGTGCCAGCACCGGGCAAACAGGAGGAAGGAGGCCTGAAGCTTTCTTT
TRBV19	TRBJ2-7	-	-	CASSILLGSSYEQYF	TGTGCCAGTAGTATTTTGTTAGGGTCGTCCTACGAGCAGTACTTC
TRBV7-9	TRBJ1-2	-	-	CASSLGGDYYGYTF	TGTGCCAGCAGCTTAGGAGGGGATTACTATGGCTACACCTTC
TRBV6-5	TRBJ2-1	-	-	CASSYSVRGANEQFF	TGTGCCAGCAGTTACAGTGTCAGGGGGGCCAATGAGCAGTTCTTC
TRBV29-1	TRBJ2-5	-	-	CSGLDGTETQYF	TGCAGCGGATTGGACGGCACAGAGACCCAGTACTTC
TRBV29-1	TRBJ2-2	TRBD2	-	CSAGTSDAGELFF	TGCAGCGCAGGGACTAGCGATGCCGGGGAGCTGTTTTTT
TRBV7-2	TRBJ2-7	-	-	CASSLEGGGVYEQYF	TGTGCCAGCAGCTTAGAAGGAGGGGGCGTCTACGAGCAGTACTTC
TRBV10-3	TRBJ1-4	TRBD1	-	CAISAGGPGEKLFF	TGTGCCATCAGCGCAGGGGGTCCGGGGGAAAAACTGTTTTTT
TRBV19	TRBJ1-5	-	-	CASSSMTATGGNQPQHF	TGTGCCAGTAGTTCGATGACAGCCACCGGGGGCAATCAGCCCCAGCATTTT
TRBV28	TRBJ1-4	-	few	CASSPTGHATNEKLFF	TGTGCCAGCAGTCCCACGGGACATGCAACTAATGAAAAACTGTTTTTT
TRBV24-1	TRBJ2-1	-	-	CATSDGQPSSYNEQFF	TGTGCCACCAGTGATGGGCAACCGAGCTCCTACAATGAGCAGTTCTTC
TRBV19	TRBJ1-3	-	-	CASIKGGNSGNTIYF	TGTGCCAGTATTAAGGGAGGAAACTCTGGAAACACCATATATTTT
TRBV4-3	TRBJ1-5	-	-	CASSQGPGHTSNQPQHF	TGCGCCAGCAGCCAAGGACCGGGACACACTAGCAATCAGCCCCAGCATTTT
TRBV7-2	TRBJ2-3	TRBD2	-	CASSPRGLAGVTDTQYF	TGTGCCAGCAGCCCTAGGGGACTAGCGGGGGTAACAGATACGCAGTATTTT
TRBV19	TRBJ2-2	-	-	CASSIVAGELFF	TGTGCCAGTAGTATAGTGGCCGGGGAGCTGTTTTTT